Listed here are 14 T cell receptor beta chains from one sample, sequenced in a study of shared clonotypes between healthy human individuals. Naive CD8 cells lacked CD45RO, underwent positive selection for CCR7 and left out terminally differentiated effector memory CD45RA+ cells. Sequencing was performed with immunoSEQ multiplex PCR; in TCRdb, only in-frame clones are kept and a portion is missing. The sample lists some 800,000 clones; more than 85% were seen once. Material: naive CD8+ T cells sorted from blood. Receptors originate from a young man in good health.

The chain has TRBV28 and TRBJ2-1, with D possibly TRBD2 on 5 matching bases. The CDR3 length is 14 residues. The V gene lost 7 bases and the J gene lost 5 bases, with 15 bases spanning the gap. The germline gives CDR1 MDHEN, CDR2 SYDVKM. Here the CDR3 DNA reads TGTGCCAGCATTCCTTGGACGGGGAACAATGAGCAGTTCTTC. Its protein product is CASIPWTGNNEQFF.

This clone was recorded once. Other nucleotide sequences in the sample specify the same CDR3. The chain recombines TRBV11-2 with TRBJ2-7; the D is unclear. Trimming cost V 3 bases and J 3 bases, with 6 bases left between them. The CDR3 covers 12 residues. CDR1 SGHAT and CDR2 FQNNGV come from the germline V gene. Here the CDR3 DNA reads TGTGCCAGCAGCTTTCTGAGCTACGAGCAGTACTTC. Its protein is CASSFLSYEQYF.

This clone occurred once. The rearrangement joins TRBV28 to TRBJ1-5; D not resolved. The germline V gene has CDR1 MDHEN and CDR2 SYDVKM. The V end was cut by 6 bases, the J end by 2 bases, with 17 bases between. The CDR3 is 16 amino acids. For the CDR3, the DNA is TGTGCCAGCAGCCTAACTCCCTTGGAGGGCAATCAGCCCCAGCATTTT. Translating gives CASSLTPLEGNQPQHF. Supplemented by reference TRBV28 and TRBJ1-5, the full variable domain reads DVKVTQSSRYLVKRTGEKVFLECVQDMDHENMFWYRQDPGLGLRLIYFSYDVKMKEKGDIPEGYSVSREKKERFSLILESASTNQTSMYLCASSLTPLEGNQPQHFGDGTRLSIL.

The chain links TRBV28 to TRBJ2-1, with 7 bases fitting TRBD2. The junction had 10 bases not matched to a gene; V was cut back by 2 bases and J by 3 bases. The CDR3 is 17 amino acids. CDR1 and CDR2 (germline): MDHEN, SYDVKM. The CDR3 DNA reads TGTGCCAGCAGTTTAGGGCTCAGCGGGATATTCTACAATGAGCAGTTCTTC. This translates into CASSLGLSGIFYNEQFF.

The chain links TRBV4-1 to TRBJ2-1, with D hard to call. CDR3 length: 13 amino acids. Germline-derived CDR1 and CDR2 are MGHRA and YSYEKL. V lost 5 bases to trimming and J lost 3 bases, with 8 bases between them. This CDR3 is CASSGVGYNEQFF. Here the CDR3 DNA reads TGCGCCAGCAGCGGAGTCGGCTACAATGAGCAGTTCTTC.

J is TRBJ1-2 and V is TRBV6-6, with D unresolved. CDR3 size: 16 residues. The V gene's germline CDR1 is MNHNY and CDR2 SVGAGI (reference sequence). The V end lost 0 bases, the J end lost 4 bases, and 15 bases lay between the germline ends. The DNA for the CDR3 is TGTGCCAGCAGTTACTCGAAATCGGCTAGGAGCTATGGCTACACCTTC. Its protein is CASSYSKSARSYGYTF.

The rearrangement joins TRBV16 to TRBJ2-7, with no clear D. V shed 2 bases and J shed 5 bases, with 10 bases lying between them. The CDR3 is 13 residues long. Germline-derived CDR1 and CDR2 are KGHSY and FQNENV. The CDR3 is CASSQGLSNEQYF. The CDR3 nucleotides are TGTGCCAGCAGCCAAGGGCTTAGCAACGAGCAGTACTTC.

This chain's CDR3 is CASITVGQASYEQYF. CDR3 coding DNA: TGTGCCAGCATCACGGTTGGTCAGGCGTCCTACGAGCAGTACTTC. The V gene is TRBV2, the J gene TRBJ2-7; D gene uncertain. Germline CDR1 and CDR2: SNHLY and FYNNEI. Between the trimmed V and J ends, which lost 7 bases and 1 base, there was a span of 17 bases. This CDR3 contains 15 residues.

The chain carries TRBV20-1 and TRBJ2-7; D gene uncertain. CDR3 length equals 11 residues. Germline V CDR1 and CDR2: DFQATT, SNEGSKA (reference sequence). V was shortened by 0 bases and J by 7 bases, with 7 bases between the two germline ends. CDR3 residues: CSARDREEQYF. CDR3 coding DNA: TGCAGTGCTAGAGATCGAGAGGAGCAGTACTTC.

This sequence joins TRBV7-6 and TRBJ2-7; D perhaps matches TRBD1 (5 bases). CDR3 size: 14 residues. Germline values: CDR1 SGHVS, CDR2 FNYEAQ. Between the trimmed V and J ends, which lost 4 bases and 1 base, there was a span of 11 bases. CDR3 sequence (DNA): TGTGCCAGCAGCTCGTGGGGCAGTTCCTACGAGCAGTACTTC. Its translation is CASSSWGSSYEQYF. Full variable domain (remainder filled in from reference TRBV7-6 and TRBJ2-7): GAGVSQSPRYKVTKRGQDVALRCDPISGHVSLYWYRQALGQGPEFLTYFNYEAQQDKSGLPNDRFSAERPEGSISTLTIQRTEQRDSAMYRCASSSWGSSYEQYFGPGTRLTVT.

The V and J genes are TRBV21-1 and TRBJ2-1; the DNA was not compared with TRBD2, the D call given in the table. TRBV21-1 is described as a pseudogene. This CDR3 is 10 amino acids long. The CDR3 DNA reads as TGTGCCAGCAACCGGAATGAGCAGTTCTTC. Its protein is CASNRNEQFF.

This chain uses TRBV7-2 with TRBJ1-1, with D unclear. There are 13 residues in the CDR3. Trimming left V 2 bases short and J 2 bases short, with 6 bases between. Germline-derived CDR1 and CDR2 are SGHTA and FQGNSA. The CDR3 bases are TGTGCCAGCAGCTTAAACTTCAACACTGAAGCTTTCTTT. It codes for CASSLNFNTEAFF.

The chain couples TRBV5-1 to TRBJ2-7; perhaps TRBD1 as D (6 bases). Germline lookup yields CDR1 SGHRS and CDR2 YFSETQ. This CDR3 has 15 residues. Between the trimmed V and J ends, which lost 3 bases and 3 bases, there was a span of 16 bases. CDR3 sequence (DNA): TGCGCCAGCAGCTCGTCAGGGACATTGGGCTACGAGCAGTACTTC. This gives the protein CASSSSGTLGYEQYF. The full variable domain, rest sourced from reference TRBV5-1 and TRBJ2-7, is KAGVTQTPRYLIKTRGQQVTLSCSPISGHRSVSWYQQTPGQGLQFLFEYFSETQRNKGNFPGRFSGRQFSNSRSEMNVSTLELGDSALYLCASSSSGTLGYEQYFGPGTRLTVT.

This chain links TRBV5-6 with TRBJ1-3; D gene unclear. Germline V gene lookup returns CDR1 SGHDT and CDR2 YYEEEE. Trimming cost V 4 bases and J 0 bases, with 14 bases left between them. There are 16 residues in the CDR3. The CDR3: CASSTWTGDSGNTIYF. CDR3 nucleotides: TGTGCCAGCAGCACGTGGACCGGCGACTCTGGAAACACCATATATTTT. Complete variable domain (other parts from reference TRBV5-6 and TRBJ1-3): DAGVTQSPTHLIKTRGQQVTLRCSPKSGHDTVSWYQQALGQGPQFIFQYYEEEERQRGNFPDRFSGHQFPNYSSELNVNALLLGDSALYLCASSTWTGDSGNTIYFGEGSWLTVV.